Presented here are 18 T cell receptor beta chains from one specimen sequenced in a study of CD8 T cells in ankylosing spondylitis. Each CDR3 protein is one row after TCRdb ran MiXCR on the 5' RACE reads. The table has about 250,000 distinct CDR3 sequences, roughly 32% seen once. Material for sequencing was blood, either unsorted or a sorted T cell fraction (not recorded which). The source is a male donor with ankylosing spondylitis or in good health (not recorded which).

This clonotype was seen ten or more times. The chain combines TRBV20-1 with TRBJ2-1; TRBD2 aligns across 12 bases. The CDR3 extends over 14 amino acids. V lost 8 bases, J lost 4 bases, and 6 bases stayed unmatched. Germline V gene data show CDR1 as DFQATT and CDR2 as SNEGSKA (reference sequence). CDR3 sequence (DNA): TGCAGTACCCCCGGGACTAGCGGGTACAATGAGCAGTTCTTC. This codes for CSTPGTSGYNEQFF.

Only one count was recorded for this clonotype. The CDR3 sequence: CASSLWKQVDQPQHF. The CDR3 DNA sequence: TGTGCCAGCAGTTTATGGAAACAGGTGGACCAGCCCCAGCATTTT. The chain carries TRBV28 and TRBJ1-5, with TRBD1 as a possible D gene (5 bases). Looked up from germline, CDR1 is MDHEN and CDR2 is SYDVKM. The CDR3 loop spans 15 amino acids. Trimming left V 0 bases short and J 7 bases short, with 13 bases between.

The genes are TRBV29-1 and TRBJ2-7; perhaps D is TRBD1 or TRBD2 (5 bases each). Germline CDR1 is SQVTM and CDR2 is ANQGSEA. Trimming stripped 8 bases from V and 0 bases from J, with 11 bases between. This CDR3 spans 12 amino acids. The CDR3 region is CSMGPSSYEQYF. The CDR3 bases are TGCAGCATGGGACCGAGCTCCTACGAGCAGTACTTC.

The V call is TRBV4-1, the J call TRBJ2-7; D possibly corresponds to TRBD1 (5 bases). Germline CDR1 reads MGHRA; CDR2 reads YSYEKL. The CDR3 sequence is 16 residues long. Trimming stripped 1 base from V and 0 bases from J, with 13 bases between. This chain's CDR3 is CASSQVPGDSSYEQYF. In DNA, the CDR3 is TGCGCCAGCAGCCAAGTCCCAGGAGACAGCTCCTACGAGCAGTACTTC.

The chain is built from TRBV27 and TRBJ1-4, with no clear D. Germline assignment: CDR1 MNHEY and CDR2 SMNVEV (reference sequence). The CDR3 loop spans 15 amino acids. With 5 bases removed from V and 0 bases from J, the gap between germline ends came to 10 bases. The CDR3 DNA is TGTGCCAGCAGTCCACGACAAGCAACTAATGAAAAACTGTTTTTT. Encoded protein: CASSPRQATNEKLFF. Full variable domain (outside the CDR3, taken from reference TRBV27 and TRBJ1-4): EAQVTQNPRYLITVTGKKLTVTCSQNMNHEYMSWYRQDPGLGLRQIYYSMNVEVTDKGDVPEGYKVSRKEKRNFPLILESPSPNQTSLYFCASSPRQATNEKLFFGSGTQLSVL.

The V and J genes are TRBV5-8 and TRBJ1-1; D uncertain. The CDR3 spans 14 residues. Germline V gene data show CDR1 as SGHTS and CDR2 as YDEGEE. V gave up 0 bases and J gave up 0 bases, with 6 bases separating them. The DNA for the CDR3 is TGTGCCAGCAGCTTGGCCAGATTGAACACTGAAGCTTTCTTT. Protein product: CASSLARLNTEAFF.

This clonotype was recorded a few times. The chain joins TRBV10-3 to TRBJ2-5, with TRBD1 as a possible D gene (5 bases). Trimming removed 6 bases from V and 4 bases from J, with 9 bases in between. CDR1 is ENHRY, CDR2 SYGVKD, per germline. CDR3 size: 12 residues. CDR3 sequence: CAIRTDLETQYF. Here the CDR3 DNA reads TGTGCCATCAGGACAGATTTAGAGACCCAGTACTTC.

There are a few counts of this clonotype. The chain is built from TRBV12-3 or TRBV12-4 and TRBJ2-5; unclear D gene. Trimming pared 5 bases from V and 4 bases from J, leaving 11 bases between. The CDR3 covers 13 residues. This CDR3 reads CASSIRPRETQYF. CDR3 nucleotides: TGTGCCAGCAGTATCCGGCCTAGAGAGACCCAGTACTTC.

The chain couples TRBV12-3 or TRBV12-4 to TRBJ2-3, with D uncertain. The V and J ends lost 5 bases and 2 bases respectively, with 5 bases between them. CDR3 length: 12 residues. The CDR3 region has the DNA TGTGCCAGCAGTCCCTTCACAGATACGCAGTATTTT. Amino acid sequence: CASSPFTDTQYF.

This clonotype was counted only a few times. The V and J genes are TRBV6-1 and TRBJ2-3; 8 nucleotides agree with TRBD2. Germline trimming cut 1 base from V and 5 bases from J; bases unmatched to any gene: 5. CDR3 length equals 15 residues. Germline CDR1 and CDR2: MNHNS and SASEGT. CDR3 bases: TGTGCCAGCAGTGAAGTACGGGGGGGCCAAGATACGCAGTATTTT. Protein: CASSEVRGGQDTQYF.

The rearrangement joins TRBV20-1 to TRBJ2-7; D is possibly TRBD2 (6 bases). Germline V lookup: CDR1 DFQATT, CDR2 SNEGSKA (reference sequence). The CDR3 loop spans 13 amino acids. V was pared by 6 bases and J by 2 bases, with 14 bases between. In DNA, the CDR3 is TGCAGTGCCGGAGGGGACGCCACCTACGAGCAGTACTTC. Translating it yields CSAGGDATYEQYF.

This clonotype was observed a handful of times. V and J are TRBV20-1 and TRBJ2-5; TRBD1 agrees at 7 bases. Germline CDR1 reads DFQATT; CDR2 reads SNEGSKA (reference sequence). V was pared by 6 bases and J by 5 bases, with 6 bases of the junction left unmatched. The CDR3 sequence is 12 residues long. Here the CDR3 DNA reads TGCAGTGCGGGACAGTCCCCGGAGACCCAGTACTTC. Translating it yields CSAGQSPETQYF.

The gene calls are TRBV10-3 and TRBJ2-1; D might be TRBD1 (5 bases). The CDR3 spans 14 residues. Germline CDR1 reads ENHRY; CDR2 reads SYGVKD. The V gene lost 3 bases and the J gene lost 9 bases, with 15 bases spanning the gap. In nucleotides, the CDR3 is TGTGCCATCAGTGACAGGGCCCCCACAATTGAGCAGTTCTTC. The encoded protein is CAISDRAPTIEQFF.

The J gene is TRBJ2-1, the V gene TRBV11-2; D unclear. There are 12 residues in the CDR3. Trimming removed 1 base from V and 9 bases from J, with 7 bases in between. Per the germline V gene, CDR1 is SGHAT and CDR2 is FQNNGV. The CDR3 sequence is CASSLGVPEQFF. The DNA for the CDR3 is TGTGCCAGCAGCTTAGGAGTTCCTGAGCAGTTCTTC.

The chain employs TRBV10-2 and TRBJ2-5; TRBD1 is a possible D gene (5 bases). V was clipped by 2 bases and J by 5 bases, with 9 bases between them. Germline V gene sequence: CDR1 WSHSY, CDR2 SAAADI. This CDR3 has 13 amino acids. The CDR3 reads CASSERGWETQYF. The DNA for the CDR3 is TGCGCCAGCAGTGAGAGGGGCTGGGAGACCCAGTACTTC.

This clonotype was found a few times. The V call is TRBV6-2 or TRBV6-3, the J call TRBJ2-1, with 8 bases lining up with TRBD1. V lost 4 bases, J lost 5 bases, and 22 bases stayed unmatched. The CDR3 loop spans 20 amino acids. Germline loops: CDR1 MNHEY, CDR2 SVGEGT. The CDR3 nucleotides are TGTGCCAGCAGTTCCAAACCGGGACAGGAGGCGGTAGTGGAGGACAATGAGCAGTTCTTC. Protein product: CASSSKPGQEAVVEDNEQFF.

There are a few counts of this clonotype. This sequence joins TRBV27 and TRBJ2-7; 8 bases line up with TRBD1. V lost 2 bases, J lost 2 bases, and 8 bases stayed unmatched. This CDR3 region has 16 residues. CDR1 and CDR2 from the germline V gene are MNHEY and SMNVEV (reference sequence). The CDR3 DNA reads TGTGCCAGCAGTTTAATAGGGGGACAGGATGCCTACGAGCAGTACTTC. Translation: CASSLIGGQDAYEQYF.

This clonotype was detected a few times. V usage is TRBV20-1 and J usage is TRBJ1-1, with 8 nucleotides matching TRBD1. Germline CDR1 and CDR2: DFQATT and SNEGSKA (reference sequence). The CDR3 extends over 14 amino acids. V lost 5 bases to trimming and J lost 3 bases; unmatched junction nucleotides: 8. The CDR3 DNA follows: TGCAGTGCTCTATCAGGGGGCGTAGACACTGAAGCTTTCTTT. Its translation: CSALSGGVDTEAFF.